This T cell receptor (beta chain) stems from a study of HIV-infected patients and healthy controls. The ends were cut back, 1 base at V and 4 bases at J, with 17 bases in the middle. This CDR3 is built from 16 residues. Germline V gene sequence: CDR1 SGHRS, CDR2 YFSETQ. No cell fractionation was done, so the repertoire covers all unsorted peripheral blood T cells. Reverse transcription used approximately 500 ng RNA and constant-region primers for alpha and beta. Alpha and beta chain libraries were made separately by chain-specific third strand synthesis with multiplexing indices. TCRdb reprocessed the 5' RACE reads with MiXCR, giving one entry per CDR3 protein. The table has about 10,000 distinct CDR3 sequences, 8% seen once. This clonotype has at least ten counts.

The rearrangement joins TRBV5-1 to TRBJ1-1, with unresolved D. Sequenced sample: blood. The sequence came from an adult in good health. The CDR3 DNA is TGCGCCAGCAGCTTGAGGATCGGCCAAGTCATCACTGAAGCTTTCTTT. This translates into CASSLRIGQVITEAFF. Full variable domain (remainder filled in from reference TRBV5-1 and TRBJ1-1): KAGVTQTPRYLIKTRGQQVTLSCSPISGHRSVSWYQQTPGQGLQFLFEYFSETQRNKGNFPGRFSGRQFSNSRSEMNVSTLELGDSALYLCASSLRIGQVITEAFFGQGTRLTVV.